One and the same sample provided the 14 T cell receptor beta chains below, sequenced in a study of blood T cell repertoires in COVID-19. Sequencing was performed with immunoSEQ multiplex PCR; in TCRdb, only in-frame clones are kept and a portion is missing. The sample consists of roughly 260,000 clones, approximately 90% of them appearing once. Sequenced material: PBMCs or T cells enriched from blood (not recorded which). Receptors originate from a woman aged 18-35 years who had recovered from COVID-19.

V and J are TRBV29-1 and TRBJ1-1; TRBD1 agrees at 7 bases. CDR1 and CDR2 (germline): SQVTM, ANQGSEA. With 5 bases clipped from V and 11 bases from J, the junction kept 14 bases outside the gene matches. There are 13 residues in the CDR3. The CDR3 DNA reads as TGCAGCGTTACCTCGACAGGGCGGGTTGGTGCTTTCTTT. This encodes CSVTSTGRVGAFF.

The genes are TRBV9 and TRBJ2-2, with a weak D call TRBD2 (6 bases). V was trimmed by 4 bases and J by 7 bases, leaving 17 bases between them. The CDR3 runs to 15 residues. The V gene's germline CDR1 is SGDLS and CDR2 YYNGEE. CDR3 in DNA: TGTGCCAGCAGCCCCTCTCGCGGGACTTTCGGGGAGCTGTTTTTT. This encodes CASSPSRGTFGELFF.

This clone appeared a single time. CDR3 DNA: TGTGCCAGCAGCTTGATCGGCAGGGAGGATTACGAGCAGTACTTC. Translation gives CASSLIGREDYEQYF. The chain combines TRBV5-5 with TRBJ2-7; possible D gene TRBD2, 6 bases. Trimming stripped 1 base from V and 4 bases from J, with 15 bases between. The CDR3 length is 15 residues. CDR1 and CDR2 (germline): SGHKS, YYEKEE (reference sequence).

This clone showed up just once. V is TRBV4-2 and J is TRBJ2-4; 9 positions match TRBD2. Germline CDR1 reads LGHNA; CDR2 reads YNFKEQ. Germline trimming cut 4 bases from V and 5 bases from J; bases unmatched to any gene: 6. The CDR3 has 15 residues. The DNA of the CDR3 is TGTGCCAGCAGCCCGGAGCGGGGGGCAGAAAACATTCAGTACTTC. Translating it yields CASSPERGAENIQYF.

The V and J genes are TRBV29-1 and TRBJ1-2; a possible D gene is TRBD1 (6 bases). Per the germline V gene, CDR1 is SQVTM and CDR2 is ANQGSEA. V was shortened by 5 bases and J by 7 bases, with 20 bases between the two germline ends. The CDR3 length is 14 residues. CDR3 protein: CSVSPGVLRGGYTF. DNA for the CDR3: TGCAGCGTTTCCCCAGGGGTTCTTCGGGGTGGCTACACCTTC.

This clone was detected only a few times. An end of the junction does not agree with germline; a read error may underlie this. This chain uses TRBV7-7 with TRBJ2-2, with 7 bases matching TRBD1. CDR3 length: 15 residues. In germline, CDR1 is SSHAT, CDR2 FNYEAQ (reference sequence). CDR3 loop: CASSKDRAGTGELFF. The DNA of the CDR3 is TGTGCTAGCAGCAAAGACAGGGCTGGAACCGGGGAGCTGTTTTTT.

The chain joins TRBV3-1 (or the pseudogene TRBV3-2) to TRBJ2-7, with unresolved D. The CDR3 loop spans 12 amino acids. V dropped 4 bases and J dropped 4 bases, with 8 bases sitting between them. Looked up from germline, CDR1 is LGHDT and CDR2 is YNNKEL (reference sequence). CDR3 in amino acids: CASSLRDYEQYF. Here the CDR3 DNA reads TGTGCCAGCAGCCTGAGAGATTACGAGCAGTACTTC.

The CDR3 DNA is TGTGCCAGCAGCTCCGGGTTCGGTGAGACCCAGTACTTC. Residues: CASSSGFGETQYF. The chain uses TRBV7-3 and TRBJ2-5; D is uncertain. Trimming stripped 4 bases from V and 5 bases from J, with 11 bases between. This CDR3 spans 13 amino acids. CDR1 and CDR2 (germline): SGHTA, FQGTGA.

This rearrangement joins TRBV24-1 to TRBJ1-5; 9 nucleotides line up with TRBD1. Germline-derived CDR1 and CDR2 are KGHDR and SFDVKD. J lost 6 bases, V lost 6 bases, and 8 bases had no gene match. CDR3 length: 15 residues. The CDR3 nucleotides read TGTGCCACCAGTAAAGGGACAGGGCGAACTCAGCCCCAGCATTTT. Its protein is CATSKGTGRTQPQHF.

The V and J genes are TRBV9 and TRBJ2-5; 10 bases align to TRBD2. The CDR3 has 16 amino acids. In germline, CDR1 is SGDLS, CDR2 YYNGEE. After removal of 0 bases from V and 5 bases from J, the junction contained 7 bases not matched to a gene. CDR3 sequence (DNA): TGTGCCAGCAGCGTAGGCACTAGCGGGGTGGGTGAGACCCAGTACTTC. Translated, it gives CASSVGTSGVGETQYF.

The genes are TRBV9 and TRBJ2-3; D might be TRBD1 (5 bases). CDR3 size: 15 residues. V was trimmed by 4 bases and J by 6 bases, leaving 18 bases between them. Germline CDR1 is SGDLS and CDR2 is YYNGEE. In DNA form, the CDR3 reads TGTGCCAGCAGCCGAAAATGGGGCGAGATCGATACGCAGTATTTT. The encoded protein is CASSRKWGEIDTQYF.

This clone was detected only once. The chain uses TRBV4-1 and TRBJ2-5, with TRBD1 matching 8 bases. With 1 base clipped from V and 5 bases from J, the junction kept 6 bases outside the gene matches. Per germline, CDR1 MGHRA and CDR2 YSYEKL. The CDR3 consists of 15 residues. For the CDR3, the DNA is TGCGCCAGCAGCCAAGGCCCAGGGGGCATGGAGACCCAGTACTTC. Translated, it gives CASSQGPGGMETQYF.

This CDR3 is CASSPSQQGYGYTF. CDR3 DNA: TGTGCCAGCTCACCAAGTCAGCAGGGCTATGGCTACACCTTC. The chain uses TRBV18 and TRBJ1-2; D might be TRBD1 (5 bases). This CDR3 is 14 amino acids long. Germline V gives CDR1 KGHSH, CDR2 LQKENI. Trimming removed 2 bases from V and 4 bases from J, with 11 bases in between.

The V call is TRBV2, the J call TRBJ1-1; 8 bases are a match to TRBD1. The CDR3 runs 14 residues. Trimming cost V 3 bases and J 3 bases; bases outside gene matches: 3. Germline V gene data show CDR1 as SNHLY and CDR2 as FYNNEI. The CDR3: CASSDTGGYTEAFF. In DNA, the CDR3 is TGTGCCAGCAGTGATACAGGGGGGTACACTGAAGCTTTCTTT.